The source of this T cell receptor beta chain is a study of T cells in Graves' hyperthyroidism and ophthalmopathy. Trimming stripped 5 bases from V and 9 bases from J, with 19 bases between. The CDR3 consists of 14 residues. Germline V CDR1 and CDR2: SNHLY, FYNNEI. This clonotype was seen many times. RNA transcripts served as the template for amplifying TCR beta CDR3 regions. Using the HTBI primer set, a first-round RT-PCR was run on the TCR CDR3. TCRdb recomputed calls from the multiplex PCR reads with MiXCR, one row per CDR3 protein. The sample lists about half a million distinct CDR3 sequences, around 21% occurring once.

Sequencing was performed on blood. This sequence originates from a man younger than 35 with Graves' hyperthyroidism. This chain joins TRBV2 and TRBJ1-1, with no clear D. The CDR3, as DNA: TGTGCCAGCAGTAAAGGGATGGCCGATATAAAAGCTTTCTTT. Protein product: CASSKGMADIKAFF. Supplemented by reference TRBV2 and TRBJ1-1, the full variable domain reads EPEVTQTPSHQVTQMGQEVILRCVPISNHLYFYWYRQILGQKVEFLVSFYNNEISEKSEIFDDQFSVERPDGSNFTLKIRSTKLEDSAMYFCASSKGMADIKAFFGQGTRLTVV.